Listed below are T cell receptor beta chains from one sample, sequenced in a study of T cells in localized non-small cell lung cancer. Produced via immunoSEQ multiplex PCR; TCRdb's table is partial and in-frame only. The profile shows around 2,000 clones, 20% to 25% of them singletons. The sample consisted of normal lung tissue next to the tumor, taken before any cancer treatment. The receptors here all came from a man aged 35-75 years with stage II lung adenocarcinoma. CDR3s include the opening cysteine and the closing phenylalanine or tryptophan. The order of the fields is CDR3 DNA, CDR3 protein, V gene, clone size, D gene, J gene. A D gene is named only where the DNA matches it firmly. The size entry is marked missing in some rows and otherwise reads once, few, many or a size class.

TGCAGCGTTGCAGAATTCACAGATACGCAGTATTTT | CSVAEFTDTQYF | TRBV29-1 | - | - | TRBJ2-3
TGCGCCAGCAGCTTCAGGGAGGTGATGAACACTGAAGCTTTCTTT | CASSFREVMNTEAFF | TRBV5-1 | few | - | TRBJ1-1
TGTGCCAGCTCACCACAGGCTGAGGGGTATAACTATGGCTACACCTTC | CASSPQAEGYNYGYTF | TRBV18 | once | - | TRBJ1-2
TGTGCCAGCAGTTTTGTTAGGCAGTTAAATGAAAAACTGTTTTTT | CASSFVRQLNEKLFF | TRBV28 | - | - | TRBJ1-4
TGTGCCAGTATCAGGGCTCTGAACACCGGGGAGCTGTTTTTT | CASIRALNTGELFF | TRBV19 | - | - | TRBJ2-2
TGTGCCAGCAGCGTAGCTGGACCGAACACCGGGGAGCTGTTTTTT | CASSVAGPNTGELFF | TRBV9 | few | - | TRBJ2-2
TGCGCCAGCAGCCACCCGGGACTAGCGGGGGGGCCGGATCGAGATACGCAGTATTTT | CASSHPGLAGGPDRDTQYF | TRBV1 | few | - | TRBJ2-3
TGTGCCAGCAGCCCATACCGTGGGGTGCGCAATGAGCAGTTCTTC | CASSPYRGVRNEQFF | TRBV11-3 | few | - | TRBJ2-1
TGTGCCAGCAGCCGGGCAGCATGGGGGAACACTGAAGCTTTCTTT | CASSRAAWGNTEAFF | TRBV11-3 | few | - | TRBJ1-1
TGTGCCAGCAGTTTAATCAGGGATAATTCACCCCTCCACTTT | CASSLIRDNSPLHF | TRBV28 | few | - | TRBJ1-6
TGTGCCAGCAGGGGTACGGGACAGGGATCCTACAGCGAGCAGTACTTC | CASRGTGQGSYSEQYF | TRBV18 | - | TRBD1 | TRBJ2-7
TGTGCCAGTAGCGTACAGGGGTCGAATCAGCCCCAGCATTTT | CASSVQGSNQPQHF | TRBV19 | - | TRBD1 | TRBJ1-5
TGTGCCAGCAGCTTAACAGGGGGCCACAATTCACCCCTCCACTTT | CASSLTGGHNSPLHF | TRBV11-3 | few | TRBD1 | TRBJ1-6
TGTGCCAGCTACTGGCGAGGGGGCCCCAATGAGCAGTTCTTC | CASYWRGGPNEQFF | TRBV11-3 | - | TRBD1 | TRBJ2-1
TGTGCCAGCAGTCCGGGGAGTACTAATGAAAAACTGTTTTTT | CASSPGSTNEKLFF | TRBV2 | - | - | TRBJ1-4
TGTGCCAGTAGTACCCGGACAGGCCTCGGGGAGACCCAGTACTTC | CASSTRTGLGETQYF | TRBV19 | - | TRBD1 | TRBJ2-5
TGTGCCAGTAGCCCACCGAGGCGGGGTAATGAGCAGTTCTTC | CASSPPRRGNEQFF | TRBV19 | large | - | TRBJ2-1
TGTGCCAGCAGCCAATTCGGGGGCTTATCGGCTTTCTTT | CASSQFGGLSAFF | TRBV14 | - | - | TRBJ1-1
TGTGCCAGCAGCTTGAAGGTATCTGGGGCCAACGTCCTGACTTTC | CASSLKVSGANVLTF | TRBV11-3 | - | - | TRBJ2-6
TGTGCCAGTAGCGGACGGACAGGGGGCTATGGCTACACCTTC | CASSGRTGGYGYTF | TRBV19 | large | TRBD1 | TRBJ1-2
TGTGCCAGCAGCTTGGTGGGCAGGGGGGAGTCTGGGGCCAACGTCCTGACTTTC | CASSLVGRGESGANVLTF | TRBV11-3 | few | - | TRBJ2-6
TGTGCCAGCAGCGCGCCTCGAGAGGGGACCCAGTACTTC | CASSAPREGTQYF | TRBV9 | few | - | TRBJ2-5
TGTGCCAGCAGCTTACTTGCAACTAATGAAAAACTGTTTTTT | CASSLLATNEKLFF | TRBV11-3 | - | - | TRBJ1-4
TGCGCCAGCAGCCAACATGGAGTACAAGAGACCCAGTACTTC | CASSQHGVQETQYF | TRBV4-1 | medium-sized | - | TRBJ2-5
TGTGCCAGCAGCTTAATGTATCCCCGAGGACAGGGGGCAAAGGATGAGCAGTTCTTC | CASSLMYPRGQGAKDEQFF | TRBV11-3 | medium-sized | TRBD1 | TRBJ2-1
TGTGCCAGCGGAGGGAGTAGCGGGGACCAAGAGACCCAGTACTTC | CASGGSSGDQETQYF | TRBV9 | few | TRBD2 | TRBJ2-5
TGTGCCAGCAGCTTGGAACCTAGAGGGGGCACAGATACGCAGTATTTT | CASSLEPRGGTDTQYF | TRBV11-3 | few | - | TRBJ2-3
TGTGCCAGCTCATCCGGGACAGACTTGAATTCACCCCTCCACTTT | CASSSGTDLNSPLHF | TRBV18 | few | TRBD1 | TRBJ1-6
TGTGCCAGTAGTTTCGACCCCTCCGGGTTCGAAGCTTTCTTT | CASSFDPSGFEAFF | TRBV19 | - | - | TRBJ1-1
TGTGCTAGTGGTCTGGTGGGAGTCAGAGAGACCCAGTACTTC | CASGLVGVRETQYF | TRBV12-5 | - | - | TRBJ2-5
TGTGCCAGCAGCGTAGCAGGTCGAGGCGATAATTCACCCCTCCACTTT | CASSVAGRGDNSPLHF | TRBV9 | few | - | TRBJ1-6